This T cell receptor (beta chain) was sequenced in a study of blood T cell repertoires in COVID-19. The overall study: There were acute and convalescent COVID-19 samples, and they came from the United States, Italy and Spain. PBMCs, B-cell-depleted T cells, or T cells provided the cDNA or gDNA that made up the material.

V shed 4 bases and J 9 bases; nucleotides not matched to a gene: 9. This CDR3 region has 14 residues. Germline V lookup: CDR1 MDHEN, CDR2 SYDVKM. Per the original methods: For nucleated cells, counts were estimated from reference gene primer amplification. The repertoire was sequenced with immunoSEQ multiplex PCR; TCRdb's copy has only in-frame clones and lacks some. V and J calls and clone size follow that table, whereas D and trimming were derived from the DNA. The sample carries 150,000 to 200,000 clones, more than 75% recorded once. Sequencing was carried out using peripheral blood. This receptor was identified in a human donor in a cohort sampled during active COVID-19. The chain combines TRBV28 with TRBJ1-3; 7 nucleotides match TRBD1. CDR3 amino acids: CASSSPGQSPTIYF. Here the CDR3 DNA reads TGTGCCAGCAGTTCACCGGGACAGAGTCCCACCATATATTTT.